The 17 T cell receptor beta chains in this list originate from one sample, sequenced in a study of T cells in Graves' hyperthyroidism and ophthalmopathy. Researchers amplified the TCR beta CDR3 regions from RNA transcripts. Researchers ran a first-round RT-PCR on the TCR CDR3 using the HTBI primer set. TCRdb reprocessed the multiplex PCR reads via MiXCR and lists one record per CDR3 protein. The sample holds fewer than 450,000 distinct CDR3 sequences; 11% to 15% are singletons and the top ten take 28%. The sample taken for sequencing was blood. All receptors come from a middle-aged man with Graves' ophthalmopathy.

Here the CDR3 DNA reads TGTGCCAGCAGTGCCGGGAGGAACACCGGGGAGCTGTTTTTT. This gives the protein CASSAGRNTGELFF. This chain joins TRBV6-1 and TRBJ2-2; possible D gene TRBD2, 6 bases. The CDR3 runs to 14 residues. Germline V gene sequence: CDR1 MNHNS, CDR2 SASEGT. V gave up 4 bases and J gave up 1 base, with 7 bases separating them.

The chain joins TRBV7-2 to TRBJ2-1, with D possibly TRBD1 on 5 matching bases. CDR3 length: 14 residues. With 8 bases removed from V and 9 bases from J, the gap between germline ends came to 20 bases. Germline loops: CDR1 SGHTA, CDR2 FQGNSA. The CDR3 spells CASGRQGGHGEQFF. CDR3 DNA sequence: TGTGCCAGCGGGCGGCAGGGCGGACACGGTGAGCAGTTCTTC.

J is TRBJ2-7 and V is TRBV4-1, with TRBD1 matching over 7 bases. The CDR3 length is 14 residues. V was pared by 5 bases and J by 4 bases, with 8 bases of the junction left unmatched. Per the germline V gene, CDR1 is MGHRA and CDR2 is YSYEKL. This CDR3 is CASSYRDSVYEQYF. The CDR3 DNA sequence: TGCGCCAGCAGCTACCGGGACAGTGTTTACGAGCAGTACTTC.

V and J are TRBV7-2 and TRBJ2-5; 8 bases agree with TRBD2. The ends lost 3 bases at V and 1 base at J; junction bases unmatched: 1. This CDR3 is 14 amino acids long. CDR1 is SGHTA, CDR2 FQGNSA, per germline. CDR3 region: CASSLTSAQETQYF. CDR3 coding DNA: TGTGCCAGCAGCTTGACTAGCGCCCAAGAGACCCAGTACTTC.

This clonotype has a handful of counts. The chain links TRBV14 to TRBJ2-1; D gene uncertain. Trimming cost V 0 bases and J 9 bases, with 15 bases left between them. Germline-derived CDR1 and CDR2 are SGHDN and FVKESK. The length of the CDR3 is 15 residues. Here the CDR3 reads CASSQEVLPRAEQFF. The CDR3 DNA reads as TGTGCCAGCAGCCAAGAAGTACTACCAAGGGCTGAGCAGTTCTTC.

Turning to this clonotype: Relative to the germline gene, one junction end is altered; a read error may explain this. The V gene is TRBV2, the J gene TRBJ2-6; 7 nucleotides align to TRBD1. The CDR3 consists of 13 residues. Germline assignment: CDR1 SNHLY and CDR2 FYNNEI. The CDR3 DNA sequence: TGTGCCAGCAGTGAGGGGACAGCCCCACCTCCTCCTTTC. It is translated as CASSEGTAPPPPF.

In its sample, this clonotype was seen many times. CDR3 loop: CASSLNLAGVEQFF. The CDR3 nucleotides read TGCGCCAGCAGCTTGAATCTAGCGGGAGTTGAGCAGTTCTTC. J is TRBJ2-1 and V is TRBV5-1; the match to TRBD2 covers 10 bases. Germline CDR1 and CDR2: SGHRS and YFSETQ. This CDR3 is built from 14 residues. Trimming at V came to 1 base and at J to 9 bases, leaving 4 bases not matched to a gene.

This clonotype was counted between two and nine times. The gene calls are TRBV7-9 and TRBJ1-2; 9 nucleotides align to TRBD1. The CDR3 spans 16 residues. From germline, CDR1 is SEHNR and CDR2 FQNEAQ (reference sequence). V lost 3 bases, J lost 5 bases, and 10 bases stayed unmatched. The CDR3 sequence: CASSFLSDRGKYGYTF. Written as DNA, the CDR3 is TGTGCCAGCAGCTTTTTATCGGACAGGGGAAAGTATGGCTACACCTTC.

This clonotype has ten or more counts. The chain combines TRBV6-5 with TRBJ2-2, with 7 bases fitting TRBD2. CDR3 length: 16 residues. Losses at the gene ends were 4 bases for V and 5 bases for J; bases not matched to a gene: 10. Germline CDR1 MNHEY, CDR2 SVGAGI. The CDR3 nucleotides are TGTGCCAGCAGTTCCCCTCGCGGGAGAGGGACCGGGGAGCTGTTTTTT. It codes for CASSSPRGRGTGELFF.

This clonotype was seen a handful of times. The V call is TRBV4-2, the J call TRBJ2-5; TRBD2 matches 10 bases. The CDR3 extends over 16 amino acids. Germline CDR1 is LGHNA and CDR2 is YNFKEQ. J was trimmed by 2 bases and V by 5 bases; bases with no gene match: 8. Here the CDR3 DNA reads TGTGCCAGCAGCTATACTAGCGGGGCTAAACAAGAGACCCAGTACTTC. This gives the protein CASSYTSGAKQETQYF.

This clonotype was counted at least ten times. The rearrangement uses TRBV5-1 and TRBJ2-3; 7 bases align to TRBD1. CDR1 is SGHRS and CDR2 is YFSETQ in the germline V gene. The trim removed 4 bases at V and 0 bases at J, leaving 17 bases unmatched. The CDR3 is 19 amino acids. The CDR3 here is CASSPGQLLGITSTDTQYF. The CDR3 DNA sequence: TGCGCCAGCAGCCCGGGACAGCTCTTGGGAATAACTAGCACAGATACGCAGTATTTT.

Only a few counts were recorded for this clonotype. V usage is TRBV7-9 and J usage is TRBJ2-2; 7 positions agree with TRBD2. V lost 5 bases, J lost 4 bases, and 7 bases stayed unmatched. The CDR3 has 15 amino acids. Germline V lookup: CDR1 SEHNR, CDR2 FQNEAQ (reference sequence). The chain's CDR3 is CASSTSGIVTGELFF. The CDR3 bases are TGTGCCAGCAGCACCAGCGGGATCGTCACCGGGGAGCTGTTTTTT.

This clonotype was detected many times. The J gene is TRBJ2-2, the V gene TRBV11-3; D tentatively reads TRBD1 or TRBD2 (6 bases each). The V and J ends lost 3 bases and 1 base respectively, with 15 bases between them. This CDR3 spans 17 amino acids. The germline V gene encodes CDR1 SGHNT and CDR2 YENEEA. CDR3 DNA sequence: TGTGCCAGCAGCTTCAGGGGAGGAGGGTGGAACACCGGGGAGCTGTTTTTT. This encodes CASSFRGGGWNTGELFF.

This clonotype was picked up a small number of times. Germline and junction disagree at one end, which may indicate a read error. V and J are TRBV7-7 and TRBJ2-2; 8 nucleotides match TRBD1. The CDR3 has 16 residues. CDR1 and CDR2 from the germline V gene are SSHAT and FNYEAQ (reference sequence). This CDR3 is CASSSTGVPNTGELFF. DNA for the CDR3: TGTGCTAGCAGCTCGACAGGGGTCCCGAACACCGGGGAGCTGTTTTTT.

This clonotype occurred a few times. The V call is TRBV24-1, the J call TRBJ1-1; 7 positions match TRBD1. Unmatched junction bases numbered 8, after V lost 7 bases and J lost 1 base. Germline CDR1 KGHDR, CDR2 SFDVKD. The CDR3 spans 15 residues. In nucleotides, the CDR3 is TGTGCCACCAGAGGACAGGATTTGAGGAACACTGAAGCTTTCTTT. This gives the protein CATRGQDLRNTEAFF.

Regarding this clonotype: A much larger clone differs from this one at a single base, so this may be a read error. The chain couples TRBV28 to TRBJ2-7; weak D call: TRBD2 (6 bases). Deletions cut 3 bases from V and 2 bases from J, with 11 bases between. Germline V CDR1 and CDR2: MDHEN, SYDVKM. This CDR3 is built from 14 residues. CDR3 region: CASSFGGAPYEQYF. Written as DNA, the CDR3 is TGTGCCAGCAGTTTTGGCGGGGCCCCCTACGAGCAGTACTTC. Supplemented by reference TRBV28 and TRBJ2-7, the full variable domain reads DVKVTQSSRYLVKRTGEKVFLECVQDMDHENMFWYRQDPGLGLRLIYFSYDVKMKEKGDIPEGYSVSREKKERFSLILESASTNQTSMYLCASSFGGAPYEQYFGPGTRLTVT.

This sequence joins TRBV19 and TRBJ2-1; D is perhaps TRBD1 or TRBD2 (5 bases each). Germline loops: CDR1 LNHDA, CDR2 SQIVND (reference sequence). Between the trimmed V and J ends, which lost 3 bases and 5 bases, there was a span of 20 bases. This CDR3 has 17 residues. The CDR3 DNA is TGTGCCAGTAGTATGTTTAGGGGTGGAGGCCCCGACAATGAGCAGTTCTTC. This sequence encodes CASSMFRGGGPDNEQFF.